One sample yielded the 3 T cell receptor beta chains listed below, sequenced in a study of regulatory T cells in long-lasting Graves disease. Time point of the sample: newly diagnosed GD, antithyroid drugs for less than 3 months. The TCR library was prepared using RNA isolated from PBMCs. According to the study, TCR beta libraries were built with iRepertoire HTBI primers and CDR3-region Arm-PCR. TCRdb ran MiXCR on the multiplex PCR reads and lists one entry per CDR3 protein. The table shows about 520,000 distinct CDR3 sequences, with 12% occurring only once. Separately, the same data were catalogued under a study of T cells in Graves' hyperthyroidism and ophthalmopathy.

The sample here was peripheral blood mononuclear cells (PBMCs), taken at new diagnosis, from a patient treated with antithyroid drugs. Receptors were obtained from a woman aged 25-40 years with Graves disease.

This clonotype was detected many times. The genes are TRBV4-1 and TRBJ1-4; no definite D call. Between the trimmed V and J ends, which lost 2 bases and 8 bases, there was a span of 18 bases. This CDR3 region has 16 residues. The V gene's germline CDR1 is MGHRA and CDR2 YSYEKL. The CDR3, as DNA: TGCGCCAGCAGCCAACTTTCAAGATCAACTGGAGAAAAACTGTTTTTT. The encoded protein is CASSQLSRSTGEKLFF.

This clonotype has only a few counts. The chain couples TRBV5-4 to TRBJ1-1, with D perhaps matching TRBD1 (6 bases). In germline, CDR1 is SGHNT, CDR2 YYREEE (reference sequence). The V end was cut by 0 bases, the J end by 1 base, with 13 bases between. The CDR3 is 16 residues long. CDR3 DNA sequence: TGTGCCAGCAGCTTGGCCAAGAGGACAGCGAACACTGAAGCTTTCTTT. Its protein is CASSLAKRTANTEAFF. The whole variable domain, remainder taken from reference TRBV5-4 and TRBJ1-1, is ETGVTQSPTHLIKTRGQQVTLRCSSQSGHNTVSWYQQALGQGPQFIFQYYREEENGRGNFPPRFSGLQFPNYSSELNVNALELDDSALYLCASSLAKRTANTEAFFGQGTRLTVV.

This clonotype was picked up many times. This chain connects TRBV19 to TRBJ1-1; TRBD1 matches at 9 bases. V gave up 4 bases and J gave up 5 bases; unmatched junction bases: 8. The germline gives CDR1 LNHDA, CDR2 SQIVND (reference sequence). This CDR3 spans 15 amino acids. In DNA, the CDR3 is TGTGCCAGTAGTACGGCCGGGACAGGGCTGACTGAAGCTTTCTTT. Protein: CASSTAGTGLTEAFF.